This TCR beta chain was obtained from a study of shared clonotypes between healthy human individuals. Sequenced by immunoSEQ multiplex PCR; TCRdb stores in-frame clones only, minus some. This table holds about 2 million clones, around 96% found once. The CDR3 covers 14 residues. After removal of 6 bases from V and 5 bases from J, the junction contained 7 bases not matched to a gene. Germline assignment: CDR1 KGHSH and CDR2 LQKENI. Naive CD8 cells, CD45RO-negative and positively selected for CCR7, excluded terminally differentiated effector memory CD45RA+ cells. The sequenced sample was naive CD8+ T cells sorted from blood. The chain employs TRBV18 and TRBJ2-7; 10 bases align to TRBD1. This receptor was identified in a man aged 18 to 30 in good health. The CDR3 region is CASSKGQGQNEQYF. The DNA for the CDR3 is TGTGCCAGCTCGAAGGGACAGGGGCAAAACGAGCAGTACTTC.